Below, one TCR beta chain is given with its context. Its target is unknown. TCRdb used MiXCR to reprocess the 5' RACE reads, holding one entry per CDR3 protein. The profile covers over 200,000 distinct CDR3 sequences, with approximately 10% appearing a single time and about a tenth taken by the ten largest. The sample is drawn from a study of identical twins. Healthy Caucasians provided all donations. Study results and caveats: Conclusions relied on cross-sectional statistical analysis, not following the same donors. The degree of excess twin sharing was weaker in beta out-of-frame sequences. High-abundance cord blood beta clonotypes had fewer insertions; memory repertoires showed none.

This CDR3 comprises 15 residues. V shed 6 bases and J 4 bases; nucleotides not matched to a gene: 10. From germline, CDR1 is MNHNS and CDR2 SASEGT. The sequencing sample was made of memory T cells sorted from blood. V usage is TRBV6-1 and J usage is TRBJ2-7; 9 positions agree with TRBD1. The sequence came from a man between 50 and 59 years old in good health. CDR3 loop: CASRPPGTGTYEQYF. As DNA, the CDR3 is TGTGCCAGCAGACCTCCCGGGACAGGGACTTACGAGCAGTACTTC.